The clone carrying this T cell receptor beta chain showed up just a few times. The data are from a study of Graves' ophthalmopathy and Graves' hyperthyroidism. Amplification of the TCR beta CDR3 regions used RNA transcripts (as template). HTBI-primed first-round RT-PCR preceded second-round multiplex PCR. A single record per CDR3 protein comes from TCRdb applying MiXCR to the multiplex PCR reads. The data hold 200,000 to 250,000 distinct CDR3 sequences, with about 22% observed a single time. V was pared by 6 bases and J by 4 bases, with 9 bases of the junction left unmatched. CDR3 length: 15 amino acids. In germline, CDR1 is LNHDA, CDR2 SQIVND (reference sequence).

The sequence was obtained from a woman between 45 and 60 years old with Graves' ophthalmopathy. J is TRBJ2-4 and V is TRBV19; TRBD2 aligns across 7 bases. The sequenced sample was peripheral blood. CDR3 sequence (DNA): TGTGCCAGTAGACCCTCGGGCGGGGGAAAAAACATTCAGTACTTC. It encodes CASRPSGGGKNIQYF.